Listed here are 2 T cell receptor beta chains from one sample, sequenced in a study of T cells after yellow fever vaccination. TCRdb redid the calling of the 5' RACE reads with MiXCR, one entry per CDR3 protein. The sample consists of a few hundred thousand distinct CDR3 sequences, 15% to 20% of them appearing once. The sequences come from PBMCs, collected 15 days after the yellow fever booster vaccination. These receptors all come from a man in his thirties or forties who received the YFV17D yellow fever vaccine.

The gene calls are TRBV5-4 and TRBJ2-1; the match to TRBD1 covers 7 bases. V trimming: 4 bases; J trimming: 9 bases; junction bases outside the gene matches: 7. Looked up from germline, CDR1 is SGHNT and CDR2 is YYREEE (reference sequence). The length of the CDR3 is 13 residues. The CDR3 here is CASSRDSLTEQFF. The CDR3 DNA is TGTGCCAGCAGCCGGGACAGCTTGACTGAGCAGTTCTTC.

This clonotype was seen a few times. The chain links TRBV20-1 to TRBJ1-5; no reliable D call. Germline CDR1 reads DFQATT; CDR2 reads SNEGSKA (reference sequence). CDR3 size: 12 residues. The V end was cut by 0 bases, the J end by 7 bases, with 7 bases between. The CDR3 DNA reads TGCAGTGCTAGAGATGCGGGGCAGCCCCAGCATTTT. Translation: CSARDAGQPQHF.